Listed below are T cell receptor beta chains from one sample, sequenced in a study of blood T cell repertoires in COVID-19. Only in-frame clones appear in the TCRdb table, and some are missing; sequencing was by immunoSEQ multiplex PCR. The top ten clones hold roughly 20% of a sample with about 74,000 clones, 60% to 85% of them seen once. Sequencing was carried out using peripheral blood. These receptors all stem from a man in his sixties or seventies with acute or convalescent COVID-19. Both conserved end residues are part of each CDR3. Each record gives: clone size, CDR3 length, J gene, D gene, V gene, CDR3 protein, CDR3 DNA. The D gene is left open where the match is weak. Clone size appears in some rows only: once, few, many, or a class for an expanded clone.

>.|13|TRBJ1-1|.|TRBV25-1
CASSALSSGEAFF
TGTGCCAGCAGTGCGCTATCTTCAGGGGAAGCTTTCTTT
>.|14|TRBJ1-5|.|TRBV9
CASSGGGSNQPQHF
TGTGCCAGCAGCGGCGGGGGGAGCAATCAGCCCCAGCATTTT
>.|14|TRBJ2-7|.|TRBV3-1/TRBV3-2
CASSQLGGVGEQYF
TGTGCCAGCAGCCAGTTGGGCGGGGTGGGCGAGCAGTACTTC
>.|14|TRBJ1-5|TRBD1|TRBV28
CASRPGQNYQPQHF
TGTGCCAGCAGACCGGGACAGAATTATCAGCCCCAGCATTTT
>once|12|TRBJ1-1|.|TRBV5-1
CASSLVQGEAFF
TGCGCCAGCAGCTTGGTCCAGGGAGAAGCTTTCTTT
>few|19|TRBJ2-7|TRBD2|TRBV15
CATSRHPAGGLAGSYEQYF
TGTGCCACCAGCAGACACCCCGCCGGAGGACTAGCGGGATCCTACGAGCAGTACTTC
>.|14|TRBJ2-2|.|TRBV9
CASSVDRFTGELFF
TGTGCCAGCAGCGTAGATCGGTTCACCGGGGAGCTGTTTTTT
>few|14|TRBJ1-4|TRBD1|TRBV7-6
CASSPQDRGPFMIF
TGTGCCAGCAGCCCTCAGGACAGGGGCCCCTTTATGATTTTT
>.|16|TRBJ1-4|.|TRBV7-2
CASSLTRVSGMGKLFF
TGTGCCAGCAGCTTAACTAGGGTCTCCGGAATGGGAAAACTGTTTTTT
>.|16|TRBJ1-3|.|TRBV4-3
CASSQLGTGSGNTIYF
TGCGCCAGCAGCCAATTAGGTACAGGGTCTGGAAACACCATATATTTT
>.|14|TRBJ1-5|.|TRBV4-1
CASSPTLYNQPQHF
TGCGCCAGCAGCCCGACACTTTATAATCAGCCCCAGCATTTT
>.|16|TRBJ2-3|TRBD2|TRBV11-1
CASSLAASGSGDTQYF
TGTGCCAGCAGCTTAGCGGCGAGCGGGAGTGGAGATACGCAGTATTTT
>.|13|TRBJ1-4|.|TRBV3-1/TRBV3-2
CASSLRGGEKLFF
TGTGCCAGCAGTTTGCGAGGAGGGGAAAAACTGTTTTTT
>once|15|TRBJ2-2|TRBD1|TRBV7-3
CASSLQGASTGELFF
TGTGCCAGCAGCTTACAGGGGGCGAGCACCGGGGAGCTGTTTTTT
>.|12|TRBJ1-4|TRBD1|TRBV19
CASGTGGEKLFF
TGTGCCAGTGGGACAGGGGGCGAAAAACTGTTTTTT
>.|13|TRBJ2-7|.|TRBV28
CASSLFGSYEQYF
TGTGCCAGCAGTTTATTCGGGTCTTACGAGCAGTACTTC
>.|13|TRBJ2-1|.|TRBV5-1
CASSLSLYNEQFF
TGCGCCAGCAGCTTGTCTCTCTACAATGAGCAGTTCTTC
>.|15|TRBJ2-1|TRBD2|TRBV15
CATSRLAGGIDEQFF
TGTGCCACCAGCAGACTAGCGGGAGGAATAGATGAGCAGTTCTTC
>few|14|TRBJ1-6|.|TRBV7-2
CASSPGGGNSPLHF
TGTGCCAGCAGCCCTGGGGGGGGGAATTCACCCCTCCACTTT
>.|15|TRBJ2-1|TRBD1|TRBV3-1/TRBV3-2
CASSRGTGGSNEQFF
TGTGCCAGCAGCCGTGGGACAGGGGGATCCAATGAGCAGTTCTTC
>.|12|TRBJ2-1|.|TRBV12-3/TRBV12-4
CASSQLENEQFF
TGTGCCAGCAGCCAACTAGAGAATGAGCAGTTCTTC
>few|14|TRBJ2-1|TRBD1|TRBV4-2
CASSQSGTVYEQFF
TGTGCCAGCAGCCAGTCCGGGACAGTCTATGAGCAGTTCTTC
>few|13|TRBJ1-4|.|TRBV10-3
CATRGDGNEKLFF
TGTGCCACCCGGGGGGACGGGAATGAAAAACTGTTTTTT
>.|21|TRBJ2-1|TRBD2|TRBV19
CASSIRSRTSGRYSSYNEQFF
TGTGCCAGTAGTATAAGATCCCGGACTAGCGGGAGGTACAGTTCCTACAATGAGCAGTTCTTC
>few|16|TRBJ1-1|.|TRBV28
CASSHPTSRGNTEAFF
TGTGCCAGCAGCCACCCCACCTCAAGGGGGAACACTGAAGCTTTCTTT
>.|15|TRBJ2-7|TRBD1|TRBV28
CASSSSGTGEYEQYF
TGTGCCAGCAGTTCCTCCGGGACAGGGGAATACGAGCAGTACTTC
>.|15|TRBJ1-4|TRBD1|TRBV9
CASSASQGGSEKLFF
TGTGCCAGCAGCGCATCACAGGGGGGAAGCGAAAAACTGTTTTTT
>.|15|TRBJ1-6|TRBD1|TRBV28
CASSLGQGRDSPLHF
TGTGCCAGCAGTCTGGGACAGGGGAGGGATTCACCCCTCCACTTT
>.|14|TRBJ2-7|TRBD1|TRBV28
CASSLQGAVYEQYF
TGTGCCAGCAGCTTACAGGGGGCCGTCTACGAGCAGTACTTC
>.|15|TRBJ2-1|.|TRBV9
CASSVGGNQYNEQFF
TGTGCCAGCAGCGTCGGCGGGAATCAATACAATGAGCAGTTCTTC
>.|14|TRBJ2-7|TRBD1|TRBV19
CASSIWDRDAEQYF
TGTGCCAGTAGTATATGGGACAGGGATGCCGAGCAGTACTTC
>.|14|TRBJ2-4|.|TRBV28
CASSSPRAKNIQYF
TGTGCCAGCAGCTCCCCGAGAGCCAAAAACATTCAGTACTTC
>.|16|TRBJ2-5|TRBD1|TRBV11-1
CASSFRQGKERETQYF
TGTGCCAGCAGCTTCAGACAGGGAAAGGAGCGAGAGACCCAGTACTTC
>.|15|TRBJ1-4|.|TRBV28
CASSPSHGANEKLFF
TGTGCCAGCAGCCCAAGTCACGGTGCAAATGAAAAACTGTTTTTT
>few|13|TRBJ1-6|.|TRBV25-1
CASRTLGNSPLHF
TGTGCCAGCAGGACCCTCGGGAATTCACCCCTCCACTTT
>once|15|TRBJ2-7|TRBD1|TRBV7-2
CASSSAQGAGYEQYF
TGTGCCAGCAGCTCAGCACAGGGGGCAGGGTACGAGCAGTACTTC
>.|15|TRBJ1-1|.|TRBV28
CASSLTNTVNTEAFF
TGTGCCAGCAGTTTAACGAACACCGTCAACACTGAAGCTTTCTTT
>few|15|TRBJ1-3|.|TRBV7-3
CASSLQGTSGNTIYF
TGTGCCAGCAGCTTACAGGGAACGTCTGGAAACACCATATATTTT
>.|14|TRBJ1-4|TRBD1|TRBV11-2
CASSLGQGSEKLFF
TGTGCCAGCAGCTTGGGACAGGGGTCCGAAAAACTGTTTTTT
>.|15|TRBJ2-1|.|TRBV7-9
CASSLGGLASNEQFF
TGTGCCAGCAGCTTAGGTGGGCTAGCGAGCAATGAGCAGTTCTTC
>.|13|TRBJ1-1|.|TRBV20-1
CSASAPLNTEAFF
TGCAGTGCTAGTGCCCCTTTGAACACTGAAGCTTTCTTT
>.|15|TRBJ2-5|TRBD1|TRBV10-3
CAISDKDRVGETQYF
TGTGCCATCAGTGACAAGGACAGGGTGGGAGAGACCCAGTACTTC
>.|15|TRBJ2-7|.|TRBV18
CASSPKVGAAYEQYF
TGTGCCAGCTCACCAAAGGTAGGGGCAGCTTACGAGCAGTACTTC
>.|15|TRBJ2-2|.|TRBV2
CASSEQQTNTGELFF
TGTGCCAGCAGTGAGCAACAGACGAACACCGGGGAGCTGTTTTTT
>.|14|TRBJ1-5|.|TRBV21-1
CASKNRDSNQPQHF
TGTGCCAGCAAAAACAGAGATAGCAATCAGCCCCAGCATTTT
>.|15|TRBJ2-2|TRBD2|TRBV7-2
CASSSFSGRAGELFF
TGTGCCAGCAGCTCCTTCAGCGGGAGGGCCGGGGAGCTGTTTTTT
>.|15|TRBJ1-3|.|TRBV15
CATSRAKYTGNTIYF
TGTGCCACCAGCAGAGCGAAGTACACTGGAAACACCATATATTTT
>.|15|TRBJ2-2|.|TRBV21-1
CASSKGQGGAGELFF
TGTGCCAGCAGCAAGGGACAGGGTGGCGCCGGGGAGCTGTTTTTT
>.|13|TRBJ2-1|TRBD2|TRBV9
CASSGGTTNEQFF
TGTGCCAGCAGCGGAGGGACTACCAATGAGCAGTTCTTC
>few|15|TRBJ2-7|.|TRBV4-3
CASSQVAGQAYEQYF
TGCGCCAGCAGCCAGGTGGCAGGCCAAGCCTACGAGCAGTACTTC
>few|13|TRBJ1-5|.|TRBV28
CASTTDSNQPQHF
TGTGCCAGCACTACAGATAGCAATCAGCCCCAGCATTTT
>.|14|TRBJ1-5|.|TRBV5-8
CASSLGGLNQPQHF
TGTGCCAGCAGCTTGGGAGGGCTCAATCAGCCCCAGCATTTT
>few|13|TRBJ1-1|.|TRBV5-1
CASSSTENTEAFF
TGCGCCAGCAGCTCGACAGAGAACACTGAAGCTTTCTTT